This T cell receptor (beta chain) is from a study of metastatic and nonmetastatic thyroid tumors. None of the patients had undergone any treatment ahead of thyroid surgery. This clone occurred a few times. This may stem from a read error, because a much larger clone lies one nucleotide away. Germline V lookup: CDR1 MNHNS, CDR2 SASEGT. The V end was cut by 5 bases, the J end by 4 bases, with 18 bases between. The CDR3 consists of 16 residues. TCRdb reanalyzed the PCR reads via MiXCR. The repertoire holds 25,000 to 30,000 clones, with around 15% as singletons. The sequence was collected from a female donor with papillary thyroid cancer or a benign thyroid nodule (not recorded which). Some clones in this sample may be carry-over from other donors' samples. Sequenced input: blood. The chain employs TRBV6-1 and TRBJ1-3, with D hard to call. CDR3 in amino acids: CASSLTRGWSGNTIYF. The CDR3, as DNA: TGTGCCAGCAGTCTAACCCGCGGGTGGTCGGGAAACACCATATATTTT.